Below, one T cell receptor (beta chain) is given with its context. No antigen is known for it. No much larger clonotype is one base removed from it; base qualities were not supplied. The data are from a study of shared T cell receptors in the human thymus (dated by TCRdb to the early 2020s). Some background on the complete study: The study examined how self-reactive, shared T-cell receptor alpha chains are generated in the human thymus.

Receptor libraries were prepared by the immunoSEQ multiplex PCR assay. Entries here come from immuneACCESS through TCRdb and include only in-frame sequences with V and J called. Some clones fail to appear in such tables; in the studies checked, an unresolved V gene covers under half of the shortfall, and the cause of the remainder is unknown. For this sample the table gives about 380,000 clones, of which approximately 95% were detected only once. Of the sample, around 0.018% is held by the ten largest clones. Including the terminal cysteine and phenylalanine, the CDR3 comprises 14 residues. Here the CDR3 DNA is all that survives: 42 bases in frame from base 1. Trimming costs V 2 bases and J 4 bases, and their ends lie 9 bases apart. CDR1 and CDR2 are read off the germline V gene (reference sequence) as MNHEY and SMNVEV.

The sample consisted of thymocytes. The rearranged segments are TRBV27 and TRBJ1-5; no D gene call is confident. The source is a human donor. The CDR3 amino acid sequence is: CASSLRAANQPQHF. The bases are TGTGCCAGCAGTTTAAGGGCAGCAAATCAGCCCCAGCATTTT.